This T cell receptor beta chain was found in a study of vaccination effects on CD4 cells after COVID-19. The data were produced by immunoSEQ multiplex PCR, yet TCRdb's version contains in-frame clones alone and is incomplete. Seen here are tens of thousands of clones, under 80% observed once, and the top ten hold roughly 6%. As for this clone: The antigen is unknown.

Antigen-specific CD4+ T cell clonotypes were called by their expansion after viral peptide-pool culture in ViraFEST. The authors isolated CD4+ T cells after less than eleven days of culture. PCR confirmed that the person was infected with SARS-CoV-2 between March and December 2020. V was shortened by 4 bases and J by 1 base, with 14 bases between the two germline ends. The CDR3 consists of 16 residues. The germline V gene encodes CDR1 SGHDT and CDR2 YYEEEE. V usage is TRBV5-6 and J usage is TRBJ2-2; D perhaps matches TRBD1 (5 bases). This TCR derives from a human donor who had a prior SARS-CoV-2 infection. Specimen: CD4+ T cells from PBMCs cultured with HIV peptides, collected before COVID-19 vaccination. Subset reported: HIV-1 Nef peptide pool negative control/reference culture. CDR3 loop: CASSRMTALNTGELFF. The CDR3 DNA is TGTGCCAGCAGCCGAATGACAGCCCTGAACACCGGGGAGCTGTTTTTT.